Presented here are 5 T cell receptor beta chains from one specimen sequenced in a study of identifying expanded T cells in peripheral blood. Sequencing used immunoSEQ multiplex PCR; TCRdb keeps in-frame clones, though not all of them. The table has 130,000 or so clones, more than 80% seen once. The sequenced sample was blood. All receptors come from a person between 18 and 70 years old in good health.

The chain is built from TRBV29-1 and TRBJ2-7, with a tentative D call TRBD1 (6 bases). The CDR3 covers 13 residues. Germline V gene sequence: CDR1 SQVTM, CDR2 ANQGSEA. The V gene lost 5 bases and the J gene lost 0 bases, with 11 bases spanning the gap. CDR3 nucleotide sequence: TGCAGCGTTACACAGGGTTCCTCCTACGAGCAGTACTTC. This gives the protein CSVTQGSSYEQYF.

The rearrangement uses TRBV18 and TRBJ2-2, with D unresolved. V shed 5 bases and J shed 5 bases, with 6 bases lying between them. Germline CDR1 KGHSH, CDR2 LQKENI. The CDR3 is 12 amino acids. This chain's CDR3 is CASSIITGELFF. In nucleotides, the CDR3 is TGTGCCAGCTCAATTATTACCGGGGAGCTGTTTTTT.

CDR3 coding DNA: TGTGCCATCAGCAGGCCACCCTACGAGCAGTACTTC. Translating it yields CAISRPPYEQYF. This chain joins TRBV10-3 and TRBJ2-7; D remains ambiguous. The V end was cut by 6 bases, the J end by 2 bases, with 8 bases between. The CDR3 runs to 12 residues. Germline values: CDR1 ENHRY, CDR2 SYGVKD.

This clone showed up just a few times. Other DNA sequences of this sample code for an identical CDR3. V gene TRBV6-4 combines with J gene TRBJ2-1; 11 bases map to TRBD2. The CDR3 loop spans 15 amino acids. Germline CDR1 and CDR2: MRHNA and SNTAGT. V lost 0 bases, J lost 6 bases, and 1 base stayed unmatched. This chain's CDR3 is CASSDSSGGANEQFF. The CDR3 coding sequence is TGTGCCAGCAGTGACTCTAGCGGGGGGGCCAATGAGCAGTTCTTC.

The gene calls are TRBV2 and TRBJ1-1, with TRBD1 matching over 9 bases. This CDR3 is built from 14 residues. Per germline, CDR1 SNHLY and CDR2 FYNNEI. V was pared by 8 bases and J by 4 bases, with 8 bases of the junction left unmatched. CDR3 DNA sequence: TGTGCCAGCGATACACAGGGGGCTAGCACTGAAGCTTTCTTT. Translating it yields CASDTQGASTEAFF. Full variable domain (missing parts from reference TRBV2 and TRBJ1-1): EPEVTQTPSHQVTQMGQEVILRCVPISNHLYFYWYRQILGQKVEFLVSFYNNEISEKSEIFDDQFSVERPDGSNFTLKIRSTKLEDSAMYFCASDTQGASTEAFFGQGTRLTVV.